This T cell receptor beta chain came from a study of T cell responses to AZD1222 COVID-19 vaccine. For the study at large: Analysis merged second doses at about 4 or about 12 weeks.

The protocol was immunoSEQ multiplex PCR, while the TCRdb copy is restricted to in-frame clones and leaves out a portion. Of under 200,000 clones in the sample, roughly nine tenths were seen once. This CDR3 contains 18 residues. As to this clone: Its target is not known.

Study-level points and caveats: Nearly half of the spike-specific TCRs reportedly recognize variant regions that carry no mutations. Possibly, clonal diversity was underestimated; donors were largely white British and included more females.

The TCR comes from an adult in good health. The source material was peripheral blood, sampled on day 0 of AZD1222 vaccination. J is TRBJ1-1 and V is TRBV21-1; the listed D gene, TRBD1, was not tested against the DNA. TRBV21-1 is tagged as a pseudogene. CDR3 bases: TGTGCCAGCAGCAAAGCGATTGTCCAGGGATCGCTAAACACTGAAGCTTTCTTT. Amino acids: CASSKAIVQGSLNTEAFF.